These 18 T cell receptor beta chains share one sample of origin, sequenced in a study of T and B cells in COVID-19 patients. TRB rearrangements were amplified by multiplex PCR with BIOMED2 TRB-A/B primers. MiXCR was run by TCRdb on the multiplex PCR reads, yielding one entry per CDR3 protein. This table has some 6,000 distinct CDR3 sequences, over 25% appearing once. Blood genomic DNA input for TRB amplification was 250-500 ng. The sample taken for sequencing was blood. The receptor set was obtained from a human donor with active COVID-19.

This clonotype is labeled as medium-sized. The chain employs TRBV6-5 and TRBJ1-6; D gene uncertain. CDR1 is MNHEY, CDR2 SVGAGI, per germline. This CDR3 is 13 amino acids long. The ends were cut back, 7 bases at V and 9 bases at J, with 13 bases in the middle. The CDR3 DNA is TGTGCCAGCACTTCGTCGGCTCGTTCACCCCTCCACTTT. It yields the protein CASTSSARSPLHF.

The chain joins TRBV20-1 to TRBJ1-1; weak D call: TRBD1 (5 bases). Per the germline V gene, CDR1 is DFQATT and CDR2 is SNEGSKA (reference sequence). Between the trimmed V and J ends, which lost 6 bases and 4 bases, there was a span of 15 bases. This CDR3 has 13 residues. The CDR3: CSAAGALGTEAFF. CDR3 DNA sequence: TGCAGTGCGGCCGGGGCCCTGGGCACTGAAGCTTTCTTT.

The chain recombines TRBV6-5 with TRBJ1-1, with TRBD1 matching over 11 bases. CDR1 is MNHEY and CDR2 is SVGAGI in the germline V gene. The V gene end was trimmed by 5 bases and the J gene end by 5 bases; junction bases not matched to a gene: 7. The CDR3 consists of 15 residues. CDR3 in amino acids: CASSTQDRGRTEAFF. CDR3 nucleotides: TGTGCCAGCAGTACCCAGGACAGGGGGCGAACTGAAGCTTTCTTT.

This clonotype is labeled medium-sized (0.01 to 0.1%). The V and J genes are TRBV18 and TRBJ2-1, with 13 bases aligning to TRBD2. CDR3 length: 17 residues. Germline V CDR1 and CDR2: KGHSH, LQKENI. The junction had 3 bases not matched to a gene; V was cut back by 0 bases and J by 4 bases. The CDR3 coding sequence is TGTGCCAGCTCACCACCGGGACTAGCGGGGTCGTACAATGAGCAGTTCTTC. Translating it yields CASSPPGLAGSYNEQFF.

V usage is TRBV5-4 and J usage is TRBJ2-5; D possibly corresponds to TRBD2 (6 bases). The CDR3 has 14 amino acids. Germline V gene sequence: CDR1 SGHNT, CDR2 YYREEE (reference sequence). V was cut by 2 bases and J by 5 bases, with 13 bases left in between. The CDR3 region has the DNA TGTGCCAGCAGCTTAGCGCCCGCGGGGGAGACCCAGTACTTC. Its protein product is CASSLAPAGETQYF.

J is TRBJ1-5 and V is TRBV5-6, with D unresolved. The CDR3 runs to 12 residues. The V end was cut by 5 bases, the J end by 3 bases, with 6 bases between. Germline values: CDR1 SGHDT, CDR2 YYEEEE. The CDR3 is CASSKVNQPQHF. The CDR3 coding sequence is TGTGCCAGCAGTAAAGTCAATCAGCCCCAGCATTTT.

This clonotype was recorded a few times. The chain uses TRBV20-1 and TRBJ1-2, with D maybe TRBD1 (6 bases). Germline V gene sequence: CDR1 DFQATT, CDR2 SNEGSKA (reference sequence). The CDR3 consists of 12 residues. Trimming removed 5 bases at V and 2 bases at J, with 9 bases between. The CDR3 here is CSARDTNYGYTF. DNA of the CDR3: TGCAGTGCTCGGGACACCAACTATGGCTACACCTTC.

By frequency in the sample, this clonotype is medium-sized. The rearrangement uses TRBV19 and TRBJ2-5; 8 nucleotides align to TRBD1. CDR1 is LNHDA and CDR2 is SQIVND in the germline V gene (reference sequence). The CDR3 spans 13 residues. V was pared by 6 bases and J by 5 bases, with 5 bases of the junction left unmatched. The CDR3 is CASRPTGGETQYF. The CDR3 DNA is TGTGCCAGTAGACCAACAGGGGGGGAGACCCAGTACTTC.

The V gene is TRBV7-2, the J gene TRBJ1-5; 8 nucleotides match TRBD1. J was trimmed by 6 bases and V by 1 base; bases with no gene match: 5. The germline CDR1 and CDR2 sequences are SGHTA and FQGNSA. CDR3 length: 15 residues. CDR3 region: CASSLVTGGGQPQHF. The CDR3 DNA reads TGTGCCAGCAGCTTAGTCACAGGGGGAGGTCAGCCCCAGCATTTT.

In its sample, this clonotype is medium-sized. CDR3 sequence reads: CASSYSRSSNQPQHF. CDR3 bases: TGTGCCAGCAGTTACTCGAGGAGTAGCAATCAGCCCCAGCATTTT. V gene TRBV6-5 combines with J gene TRBJ1-5; D unresolved. This CDR3 has 15 residues. Germline CDR1 and CDR2: MNHEY and SVGAGI. V lost 0 bases, J lost 0 bases, and 6 bases lay in between.

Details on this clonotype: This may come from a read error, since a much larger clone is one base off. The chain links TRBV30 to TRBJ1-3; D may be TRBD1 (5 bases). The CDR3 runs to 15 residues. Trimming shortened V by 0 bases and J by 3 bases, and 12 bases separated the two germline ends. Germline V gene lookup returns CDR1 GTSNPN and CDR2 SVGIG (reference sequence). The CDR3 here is CAWSVPGTIGNTIYF. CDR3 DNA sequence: TGTGCCTGGAGTGTACCCGGGACGATTGGAAACACCATATATTTT.

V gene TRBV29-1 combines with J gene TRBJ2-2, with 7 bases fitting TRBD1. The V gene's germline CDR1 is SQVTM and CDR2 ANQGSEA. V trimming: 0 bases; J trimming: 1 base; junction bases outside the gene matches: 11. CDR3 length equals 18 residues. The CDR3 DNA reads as TGCAGCGTTGAAGACCATCTGACAGGGACCGGGAACACCGGGGAGCTGTTTTTT. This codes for CSVEDHLTGTGNTGELFF.

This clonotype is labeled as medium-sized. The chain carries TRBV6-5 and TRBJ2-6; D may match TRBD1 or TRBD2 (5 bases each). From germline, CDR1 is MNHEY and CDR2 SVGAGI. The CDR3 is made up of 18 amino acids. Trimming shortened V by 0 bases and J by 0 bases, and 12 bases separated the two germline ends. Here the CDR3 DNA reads TGTGCCAGCAGTTACTCCCCGGGACCGCGCTCTGGGGCCAACGTCCTGACTTTC. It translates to CASSYSPGPRSGANVLTF.

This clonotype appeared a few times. Here the CDR3 DNA reads TGTGCCAGCAGCTTAAGTAGAGGCCCTGGCTCGGTCGGGGTCCCCGAGCAGTACTTC. Its protein product is CASSLSRGPGSVGVPEQYF. The chain uses TRBV7-6 and TRBJ2-7, with D possibly being TRBD2 (5 bases). Germline V gives CDR1 SGHVS, CDR2 FNYEAQ. V was pared by 2 bases and J by 6 bases, with 29 bases between. The CDR3 runs to 19 residues.

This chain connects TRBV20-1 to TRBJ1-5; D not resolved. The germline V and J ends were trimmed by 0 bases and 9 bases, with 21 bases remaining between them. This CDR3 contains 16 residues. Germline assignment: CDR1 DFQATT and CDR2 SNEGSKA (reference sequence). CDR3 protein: CSARDYTAGGILPQHF. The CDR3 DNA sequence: TGCAGTGCTAGAGATTACACGGCAGGTGGGATTCTGCCCCAGCATTTT.

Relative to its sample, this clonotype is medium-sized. DNA for the CDR3: TGTGCCAGCAGTGACTTCTCATCTGGGGCCAACGTCCTGACTTTC. Its translation: CASSDFSSGANVLTF. The V call is TRBV6-4, the J call TRBJ2-6; D gene uncertain. Germline CDR1 and CDR2: MRHNA and SNTAGT. This CDR3 spans 15 amino acids. Trimming stripped 1 base from V and 1 base from J, with 5 bases between.

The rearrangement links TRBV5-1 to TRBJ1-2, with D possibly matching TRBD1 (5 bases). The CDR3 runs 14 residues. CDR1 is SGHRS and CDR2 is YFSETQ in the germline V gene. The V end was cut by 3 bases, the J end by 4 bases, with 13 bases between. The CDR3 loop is CASSSQVGIYGYTF. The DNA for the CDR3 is TGCGCCAGCAGCTCACAGGTTGGGATCTATGGCTACACCTTC.

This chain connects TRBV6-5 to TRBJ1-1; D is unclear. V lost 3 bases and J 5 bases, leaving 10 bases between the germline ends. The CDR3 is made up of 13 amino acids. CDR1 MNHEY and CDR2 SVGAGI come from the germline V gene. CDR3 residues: CASSYNPGTEAFF. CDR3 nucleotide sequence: TGTGCCAGCAGTTATAATCCGGGGACTGAAGCTTTCTTT.